A single sample gave rise to the 6 T cell receptor beta chains below, sequenced in a study of human T cells and chemical hapten exposure. Via MiXCR, TCRdb re-called the RACE reads, giving one row per CDR3 protein. The sample lists 180,000 or so distinct CDR3 sequences, about 14% occurring once. Time point defined: patch test 1, 2 weeks after DPC sensitization. Treatment given: therapeutic diphenylcyclopropenone sensitization with weekly scalp DPC. The material was whole blood, obtained in connection with sensitization to the hapten diphenylcyclopropenone (DPC). The origin of the receptors is a woman in her 30s with alopecia areata. Some clones in this sample may be carry-over from other donors' samples.

This clonotype was seen at least ten times. CDR3 sequence reads: CSACREWNTEAFF. The CDR3 DNA sequence: TGCAGCGCTTGCCGGGAATGGAACACTGAAGCTTTCTTT. The chain recombines TRBV29-1 with TRBJ1-1; unclear D gene. The V end was cut by 7 bases, the J end by 1 base, with 13 bases between. Per the germline V gene, CDR1 is SQVTM and CDR2 is ANQGSEA. The CDR3 length is 13 residues.

The chain is built from TRBV24-1 and TRBJ2-1, with 12 positions matching TRBD2. The CDR3 covers 17 residues. Germline-derived CDR1 and CDR2 are KGHDR and SFDVKD. V lost 2 bases, J lost 6 bases, and 7 bases stayed unmatched. CDR3 DNA sequence: TGTGCCACCAGTGATTCCCTAGCGGGAGGGCCCCCCAATGAGCAGTTCTTC. Translating it yields CATSDSLAGGPPNEQFF.

V gene TRBV4-3 combines with J gene TRBJ2-7; TRBD1 aligns across 8 bases. CDR3 size: 14 residues. The ends lost 1 base at V and 4 bases at J; junction bases unmatched: 3. Germline V CDR1 and CDR2: LGHNA, YSLEER. The CDR3 DNA sequence: TGCGCCAGCAGCCAAGGTCAGGGGGCATACGAGCAGTACTTC. As protein: CASSQGQGAYEQYF.

This clonotype appeared a few times. This chain's CDR3 is CASSPRVSDANTGELFF. Written as DNA, the CDR3 is TGTGCCAGCAGCCCCCGGGTCTCTGACGCGAACACCGGGGAGCTGTTTTTT. The rearrangement uses TRBV7-9 and TRBJ2-2, with D uncertain. The CDR3 contains 17 residues. Trimming pared 5 bases from V and 0 bases from J, leaving 16 bases between. Germline V gene lookup returns CDR1 SEHNR and CDR2 FQNEAQ (reference sequence). Complete variable domain (other parts from reference TRBV7-9 and TRBJ2-2): DTGVSQNPRHKITKRGQNVTFRCDPISEHNRLYWYRQTLGQGPEFLTYFQNEAQLEKSRLLSDRFSAERPKGSFSTLEIQRTEQGDSAMYLCASSPRVSDANTGELFFGEGSRLTVL.

The rearrangement links TRBV3-1 to TRBJ1-6; D perhaps matches TRBD1 (5 bases). The CDR3 is made up of 15 amino acids. Germline V CDR1 and CDR2: LGHDT, YNNKEL (reference sequence). V lost 4 bases and J 10 bases, leaving 17 bases between the germline ends. The CDR3 loop reads CASSRGHLGASPLHF. The CDR3 DNA reads as TGTGCCAGCAGCCGAGGACATCTAGGTGCCTCACCCCTCCACTTT.

This clonotype was seen a few times. The chain employs TRBV4-1 and TRBJ1-1; 9 bases agree with TRBD1. CDR1 MGHRA and CDR2 YSYEKL come from the germline V gene. Unmatched junction bases numbered 8, after V lost 6 bases and J lost 0 bases. There are 16 residues in the CDR3. CDR3 sequence reads: CASRMDRGSLNTEAFF. The CDR3, as DNA: TGCGCCAGCAGGATGGACAGGGGTAGCCTGAACACTGAAGCTTTCTTT.